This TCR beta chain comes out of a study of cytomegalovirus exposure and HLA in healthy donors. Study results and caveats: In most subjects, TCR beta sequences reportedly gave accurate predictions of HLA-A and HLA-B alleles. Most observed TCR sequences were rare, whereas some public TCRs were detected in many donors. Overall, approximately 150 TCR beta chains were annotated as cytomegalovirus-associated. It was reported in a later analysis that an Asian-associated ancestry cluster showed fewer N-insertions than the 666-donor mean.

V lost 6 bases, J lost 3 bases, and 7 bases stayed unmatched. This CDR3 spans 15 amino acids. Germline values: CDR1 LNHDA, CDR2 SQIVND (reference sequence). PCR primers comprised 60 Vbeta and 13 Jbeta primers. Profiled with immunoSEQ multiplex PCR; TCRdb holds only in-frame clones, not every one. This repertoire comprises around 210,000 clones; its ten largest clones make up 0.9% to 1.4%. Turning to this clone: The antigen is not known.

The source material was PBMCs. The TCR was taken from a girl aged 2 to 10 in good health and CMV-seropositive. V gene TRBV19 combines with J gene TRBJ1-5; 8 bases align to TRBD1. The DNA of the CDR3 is TGTGCCAGTAGAGCAGGGGGCGCAGACAATCAGCCCCAGCATTTT. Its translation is CASRAGGADNQPQHF.